This T cell receptor (beta chain) is from a study of immune characterization of retroperitoneal liposarcoma. TCRdb analysed the PCR reads with MiXCR anew, one entry per CDR3 protein. The table lists some 10,000 distinct CDR3 sequences, around a third of them singletons. The CDR3 extends over 14 amino acids. Trimming cost V 6 bases and J 2 bases; bases outside gene matches: 4. Germline V gene lookup returns CDR1 MNHEY and CDR2 SVGEGT. The specimen was tumor tissue. The TCR comes from a male donor with retroperitoneal liposarcoma. The rearrangement links TRBV6-2 or TRBV6-3 to TRBJ1-3; the match to TRBD1 covers 7 bases. CDR3 DNA: TGTGCCAGCAGCGCAACAGGGGCTGGAAACACCATATATTTT. It translates to CASSATGAGNTIYF.